This TCR beta chain came from a study of T cell changes during pregnancy in multiple sclerosis. Trimming took 5 bases from V and 2 from J; bases not matched to a gene: 10. CDR1 MNHEY and CDR2 SMNVEV come from the germline V gene (reference sequence). This CDR3 is 16 amino acids long. Here immunoSEQ multiplex PCR was the method, and the copy in TCRdb shows in-frame clones only, minus some. The profile shows about 92,000 clones, 94% of them singletons. The clonotype was recovered from a female donor with multiple sclerosis, enrolled in a pregnancy study. The material was peripheral blood, obtained in the third trimester of pregnancy. V usage is TRBV27 and J usage is TRBJ2-3, with 7 bases fitting TRBD1. The CDR3 nucleotides read TGTGCCAGCAGTAGACACTCCGGGACAGCCACAGATACGCAGTATTTT. This gives the protein CASSRHSGTATDTQYF.